This T cell receptor beta chain was profiled in a study of blood T cell repertoires in COVID-19. At the level of the study: Sites across the United States, Italy and Spain contributed samples from acute and convalescent COVID-19.

Only in-frame clones appear in the TCRdb table, and some are missing; sequencing was by immunoSEQ multiplex PCR. The repertoire consists of approximately 150,000 clones, with around 80% occurring once and the leading ten covering about 3.5%. From germline, CDR1 is ENHRY and CDR2 SYGVKD. The CDR3 sequence is 14 residues long. Trimming took 0 bases from V and 7 from J, leaving 10 bases between them. This sequence originates from a man aged 70-80 years who had recovered from COVID-19. The sample taken for sequencing was peripheral blood. The V call is TRBV10-3, the J call TRBJ2-1; maybe TRBD1 (5 bases). The CDR3 DNA sequence: TGTGCCATCAGTGAGTCGGCAGGGCGGAATGAGCAGTTCTTC. Amino acid sequence: CAISESAGRNEQFF.